The clone carrying this TCR beta chain was observed a handful of times. The target antigen is unknown. The CDR3 is made up of 16 amino acids. Trimming at V came to 2 bases and at J to 4 bases, leaving 10 bases not matched to a gene. Germline CDR1 reads SGHTA; CDR2 reads FQGNSA. The data were taken from a study of vaccination effects on CD4 cells after COVID-19. The authors isolated CD4+ T cells after ten to eleven days of culture. This person caught SARS-CoV-2 sometime from March to December 2020, and PCR testing confirmed the infection. Either the mRNA-1273 or the BNT162b2 vaccine was given to participants as two doses. The repertoire was sequenced with immunoSEQ multiplex PCR; TCRdb's copy has only in-frame clones and lacks some. This repertoire shows 30,000 to 40,000 clones, roughly four fifths found once; its top ten account for around 6.6%.

The chain couples TRBV7-2 to TRBJ1-2; 7 positions match TRBD1. The sample here was CD4+ T cells from PBMCs cultured without peptide, taken after COVID-19 vaccination. This TCR was recovered from a human donor who had a prior SARS-CoV-2 infection. The CDR3, as DNA: TGTGCCAGCAGCTTACACGGGGACAGTAGGAGCTATGGCTACACCTTC. Protein: CASSLHGDSRSYGYTF.